This T cell receptor (beta chain) was documented in a study of T cell changes during pregnancy in multiple sclerosis. With regard to this clone: Its ends do not fully match the called genes, so a read error is possible. Other DNA sequences in this specimen translate into the identical CDR3.

Repertoires were generated with immunoSEQ multiplex PCR, while TCRdb's copy carries only in-frame clones and drops some. There are 25,000 to 40,000 clones in the sample; around 91% occur only once, and about 3.9% lies in the top ten. The CDR3 is made up of 16 amino acids. Germline CDR1 reads LGHNA; CDR2 reads YNFKEQ. The specimen comprised CD8+ T cells from peripheral blood mononuclear cells, sampled in the second trimester of pregnancy. This clonotype was obtained from a female donor in good health, enrolled as a control in a pregnancy study. The chain joins TRBV4-2 to TRBJ1-1; tentatively, D is TRBD1 (5 bases). The CDR3, as DNA: TGTGCCAGCAGCCAAGTGGGGCCGGGTAAGAACACTGAAGCCTTCTTT. Protein product: CASSQVGPGKNTEAFF.